A single sample gave rise to the 21 T cell receptor beta chains below, sequenced in a study of blood T cell repertoires in COVID-19. Profiled with immunoSEQ multiplex PCR; TCRdb holds only in-frame clones, not every one. The sample has tens of thousands of clones, approximately 91% seen once. Sequencing was carried out using peripheral blood. The receptors derive from a human donor in a cohort sampled during active COVID-19.

This CDR3 is CASSGGPGPGPEYF. As DNA, the CDR3 is TGTGCCAGCAGTGGGGGGCCAGGGCCTGGCCCGGAGTACTTC. The V and J genes are TRBV2 and TRBJ2-4; TRBD1 might be the D (6 bases). The CDR3 length is 14 residues. Trimming took 4 bases from V and 14 from J, leaving 21 bases between them. Looked up from germline, CDR1 is SNHLY and CDR2 is FYNNEI.

The genes are TRBV6-5 and TRBJ1-1; TRBD1 is a possible D gene (5 bases). CDR1 and CDR2 from the germline V gene are MNHEY and SVGAGI. The V end was cut by 2 bases, the J end by 6 bases, with 13 bases between. CDR3 length: 14 amino acids. The CDR3 sequence: CASSYRRVGAEAFF. The CDR3 coding sequence is TGTGCCAGCAGTTACAGAAGGGTAGGGGCTGAAGCTTTCTTT.

The genes are TRBV7-8 and TRBJ2-3; no clear D. CDR3 length: 12 amino acids. Germline CDR1 SGHVS, CDR2 FQNEAQ. Trimming shortened V by 5 bases and J by 6 bases, and 9 bases separated the two germline ends. CDR3 in amino acids: CASSLYPDTQYF. In DNA, the CDR3 is TGTGCCAGCAGCCTGTATCCGGATACGCAGTATTTT.

This rearrangement joins TRBV5-4 to TRBJ1-4, with 10 bases aligning to TRBD1. Losses at the gene ends were 1 base for V and 12 bases for J; bases not matched to a gene: 9. The CDR3 is 15 residues long. CDR1 SGHNT and CDR2 YYREEE come from the germline V gene (reference sequence). CDR3 in DNA: TGTGCCAGCAGCTTGACGGGGACAGGGGATCTGCAACTGTTTTTT. Its protein is CASSLTGTGDLQLFF.

In this sample, this clone turned up a few times. The rearrangement links TRBV19 to TRBJ1-4; the D is unclear. The length of the CDR3 is 10 residues. The V gene's germline CDR1 is LNHDA and CDR2 SQIVND (reference sequence). The ends were cut back, 8 bases at V and 8 bases at J, with 6 bases in the middle. This CDR3 is CASWREKLFF. CDR3 nucleotides: TGTGCCAGTTGGAGGGAAAAACTGTTTTTT. Variable domain in full (rest from reference TRBV19 and TRBJ1-4): DGGITQSPKYLFRKEGQNVTLSCEQNLNHDAMYWYRQDPGQGLRLIYYSQIVNDFQKGDIAEGYSVSREKKESFPLTVTSAQKNPTAFYLCASWREKLFFGSGTQLSVL.

The chain employs TRBV19 and TRBJ1-3; D uncertain. Germline CDR1 is LNHDA and CDR2 is SQIVND (reference sequence). The CDR3 loop spans 13 amino acids. V was trimmed by 5 bases and J by 2 bases, leaving 7 bases between them. The CDR3 DNA sequence: TGTGCCAGTAGTCCTCAGGCTGGAAACACCATATATTTT. Translating it yields CASSPQAGNTIYF.

In its sample, this clone was seen once. This chain connects TRBV19 to TRBJ2-5; 11 nucleotides line up with TRBD1. Looked up from germline, CDR1 is LNHDA and CDR2 is SQIVND (reference sequence). The V segment lost 3 bases and the J segment 5 bases; nucleotides outside the gene matches: 5. This CDR3 has 15 residues. For the CDR3, the DNA is TGTGCCAGTAGTATGGACAGGGGGCAAGGCGAGACCCAGTACTTC. This gives the protein CASSMDRGQGETQYF.

The chain combines TRBV9 with TRBJ1-5; D is possibly TRBD1 (6 bases). Trimming removed 2 bases at V and 4 bases at J, with 10 bases between. Germline values: CDR1 SGDLS, CDR2 YYNGEE. The CDR3 is 14 amino acids. In DNA, the CDR3 is TGTGCCAGCAGCGTCGGACAGACAAATCAGCCCCAGCATTTT. It is translated as CASSVGQTNQPQHF. Full variable domain (remainder filled in from reference TRBV9 and TRBJ1-5): DSGVTQTPKHLITATGQRVTLRCSPRSGDLSVYWYQQSLDQGLQFLIQYYNGEERAKGNILERFSAQQFPDLHSELNLSSLELGDSALYFCASSVGQTNQPQHFGDGTRLSIL.

J is TRBJ2-5 and V is TRBV4-1, with D unclear. The germline CDR1 and CDR2 sequences are MGHRA and YSYEKL. The V gene lost 1 base and the J gene lost 4 bases, with 4 bases spanning the gap. This CDR3 spans 12 amino acids. This chain's CDR3 is CASSQGAETQYF. The CDR3 nucleotides are TGCGCCAGCAGCCAAGGGGCAGAGACCCAGTACTTC.

To note about this clone: Other DNA sequences in the sample encode the same CDR3. The J gene is TRBJ1-1, the V gene TRBV3-1 (or the pseudogene TRBV3-2); the D gene is possibly TRBD1 (5 bases). Germline CDR1 LGHDT, CDR2 YNNKEL (reference sequence). V shed 1 base and J shed 5 bases, with 8 bases lying between them. The CDR3 loop spans 13 amino acids. The CDR3 here is CASSQVRGTEAFF. CDR3 sequence (DNA): TGTGCCAGCAGCCAAGTGCGGGGGACTGAAGCTTTCTTT.

This sequence joins TRBV18 and TRBJ1-6; no clear D. Germline V gene sequence: CDR1 KGHSH, CDR2 LQKENI. Trimming left V 6 bases short and J 3 bases short, with 12 bases between. This CDR3 is built from 15 residues. The CDR3 spells CASSVDLGYNSPLHF. CDR3 in DNA: TGTGCCAGCTCTGTAGACCTAGGCTATAATTCACCCCTCCACTTT.

The rearrangement uses TRBV7-2 and TRBJ1-2; 12 positions match TRBD1. V lost 5 bases to trimming and J lost 3 bases; unmatched junction nucleotides: 7. CDR1 and CDR2 from the germline V gene are SGHTA and FQGNSA. The length of the CDR3 is 16 residues. For the CDR3, the DNA is TGTGCCAGCAGCCCTATCGGGACAGGGGGCGACTATGGCTACACCTTC. Amino acids: CASSPIGTGGDYGYTF.

The rearrangement links TRBV7-2 to TRBJ2-1; 11 nucleotides match TRBD2. The CDR3 consists of 13 residues. After removal of 8 bases from V and 8 bases from J, the junction contained 5 bases not matched to a gene. Germline values: CDR1 SGHTA, CDR2 FQGNSA. CDR3 sequence reads: CASLSGGADEQFF. For the CDR3, the DNA is TGTGCCAGCCTTAGCGGGGGGGCCGATGAGCAGTTCTTC. The whole variable domain, remainder taken from reference TRBV7-2 and TRBJ2-1, is GAGVSQSPSNKVTEKGKDVELRCDPISGHTALYWYRQSLGQGLEFLIYFQGNSAPDKSGLPSDRFSAERTGGSVSTLTIQRTQQEDSAVYLCASLSGGADEQFFGPGTRLTVL.

In DNA, the CDR3 is TGTGCCAGCAGCTTTGGGACAGGGGAGACTGGAAACACCATATATTTT. This translates into CASSFGTGETGNTIYF. The chain recombines TRBV11-3 with TRBJ1-3; 10 nucleotides align to TRBD1. The CDR3 consists of 16 residues. The junction had 4 bases not matched to a gene; V was cut back by 3 bases and J by 2 bases. The germline gives CDR1 SGHNT, CDR2 YENEEA.

This clone was seen once. The chain is built from TRBV10-3 and TRBJ2-4; 12 bases match TRBD2. The germline V gene encodes CDR1 ENHRY and CDR2 SYGVKD. V dropped 3 bases and J dropped 9; count of bases not matched to a gene: 9. This CDR3 contains 16 residues. CDR3 protein: CAISDPLAGGPGIQYF. CDR3 DNA sequence: TGTGCCATCAGTGACCCGCTAGCGGGAGGGCCGGGCATTCAGTACTTC.

This sequence joins TRBV3-1 (or the pseudogene TRBV3-2) and TRBJ1-2; D gene unclear. Germline V lookup: CDR1 LGHDT, CDR2 YNNKEL (reference sequence). Trimming removed 6 bases at V and 0 bases at J, with 14 bases between. The CDR3 loop spans 15 amino acids. CDR3 sequence reads: CASSSTFRANYGYTF. CDR3 DNA: TGTGCCAGCAGTTCCACGTTCCGAGCTAACTATGGCTACACCTTC.

V gene TRBV6-5 combines with J gene TRBJ2-1; unclear D gene. This CDR3 has 14 residues. CDR1 is MNHEY, CDR2 SVGAGI, per germline. The ends were cut back, 6 bases at V and 1 base at J, with 10 bases in the middle. CDR3 in amino acids: CASSLVGSYNEQFF. The CDR3 DNA reads TGTGCCAGCAGCCTAGTTGGGTCCTACAATGAGCAGTTCTTC.

This chain links TRBV28 with TRBJ1-5; TRBD1 might be the D (5 bases). The CDR3 sequence is 15 residues long. V was cut by 5 bases and J by 4 bases, with 15 bases left in between. Germline V CDR1 and CDR2: MDHEN, SYDVKM. The chain's CDR3 is CASSPTTASNQPQHF. CDR3 sequence (DNA): TGTGCCAGCAGTCCCACGACAGCGTCTAATCAGCCCCAGCATTTT.

The CDR3 is CASSSAAGGVGELFF. CDR3 in DNA: TGTGCCAGCAGCTCAGCTGCGGGGGGGGTCGGGGAGCTGTTTTTT. The V call is TRBV11-2, the J call TRBJ2-2; 9 bases are a match to TRBD2. This CDR3 region has 15 residues. With 4 bases clipped from V and 7 bases from J, the junction kept 7 bases outside the gene matches. Per the germline V gene, CDR1 is SGHAT and CDR2 is FQNNGV.

The CDR3 is CASRLGGGGSPLHF. As DNA, the CDR3 is TGTGCCAGCAGGTTAGGGGGCGGCGGCTCACCCCTCCACTTT. The chain couples TRBV6-5 to TRBJ1-6, with TRBD1 matching over 7 bases. The CDR3 is 14 amino acids. V trimming: 6 bases; J trimming: 10 bases; junction bases outside the gene matches: 9. In germline, CDR1 is MNHEY, CDR2 SVGAGI.

The V call is TRBV5-1, the J call TRBJ1-2; D remains ambiguous. The V gene lost 0 bases and the J gene lost 7 bases, with 13 bases spanning the gap. This CDR3 is built from 14 residues. Germline CDR1 and CDR2: SGHRS and YFSETQ. In DNA form, the CDR3 reads TGCGCCAGCAGCTTGGCTTGGGAGGGTAGTGGCTACACCTTC. Protein sequence: CASSLAWEGSGYTF.